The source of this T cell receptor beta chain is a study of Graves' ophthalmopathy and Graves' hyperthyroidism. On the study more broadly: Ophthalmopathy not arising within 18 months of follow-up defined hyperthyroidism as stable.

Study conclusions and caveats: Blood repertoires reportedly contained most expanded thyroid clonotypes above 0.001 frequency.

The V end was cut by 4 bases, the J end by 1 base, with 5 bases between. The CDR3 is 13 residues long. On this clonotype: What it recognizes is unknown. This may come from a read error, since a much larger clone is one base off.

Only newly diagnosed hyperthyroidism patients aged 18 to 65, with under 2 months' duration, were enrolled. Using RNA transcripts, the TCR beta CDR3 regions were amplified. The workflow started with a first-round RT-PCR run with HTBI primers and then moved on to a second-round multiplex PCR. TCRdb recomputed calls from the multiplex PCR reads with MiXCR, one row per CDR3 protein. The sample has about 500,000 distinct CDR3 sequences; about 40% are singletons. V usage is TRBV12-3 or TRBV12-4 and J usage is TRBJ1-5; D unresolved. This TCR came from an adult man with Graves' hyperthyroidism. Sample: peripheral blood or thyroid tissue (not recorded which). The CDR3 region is CASSCNSNQPQHF. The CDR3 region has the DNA TGTGCCAGCAGTTGTAACAGCAATCAGCCCCAGCATTTT.